Detailed here is one TCR beta chain. This sample stems from a study of control samples from healthy donors and cancer patients. CDR3 length: 15 amino acids. The germline gives CDR1 ENHRY, CDR2 SYGVKD. Trimming removed 0 bases from V and 6 bases from J, with 12 bases in between. Assay: immunoSEQ multiplex PCR; the TCRdb copy retains only in-frame clones and omits some. This sample carries 150,000 to 180,000 clones, 85% to 95% of them seen once, and the ten largest clones take approximately 6%. The sequenced sample was blood. The receptor was isolated from a man aged 35-49 years in good health. V usage is TRBV10-3 and J usage is TRBJ1-5, with D hard to call. The CDR3 reads CAISESALQGQPQHF. CDR3 nucleotide sequence: TGTGCCATCAGTGAGTCTGCCCTTCAAGGTCAGCCCCAGCATTTT.